The subject of this entry is one TCR beta chain. Under the authors' procedure: It was from reference gene primer amplification that nucleated cell counts were estimated. Method: immunoSEQ multiplex PCR; TCRdb's copy keeps in-frame clones and lacks some. V and J calls and clone size are given by that table; D and trimming were obtained from the DNA. The repertoire holds approximately 270,000 clones, with about 80% as singletons. The germline V gene has CDR1 SEHNR and CDR2 FQNEAQ (reference sequence). The CDR3 is 14 amino acids. With 5 bases removed from V and 0 bases from J, the gap between germline ends came to 11 bases. This sample is part of a study of blood T cell repertoires in COVID-19. Looking at the study overall: Researchers got acute and convalescent COVID-19 samples from the United States, Italy and Spain. The analysed material was cDNA or gDNA that came from T cells, B-cell-depleted T cells, or PBMCs.

The sequencing sample was made of peripheral blood. This TCR derives from a man older than 75 with acute or convalescent COVID-19. The genes are TRBV7-9 and TRBJ2-7, with TRBD2 as a possible D gene (7 bases). The CDR3 is CASSRGASSYEQYF. Here the CDR3 DNA reads TGTGCCAGCAGCCGGGGGGCCTCCTCCTACGAGCAGTACTTC.